The T cell receptor (beta chain) under discussion was sequenced for a study of T cells expressing NK-cell markers (dated by TCRdb to 2018 to 2021). Study-wide context: About 8 donors provided sorted CD3+CD56+NKG2C+, CD3+CD56+NKG2C- and CD3+CD56-NKG2C+ T-cell subsets, whose TCR beta-chain repertoires were profiled. Seven of the eight sequenced donors were HCMV-seropositive and one was HCMV-seronegative. Sequencing of the libraries produced 2 x 150 bp reads on Illumina HiSeq 2000/2500, MiSeq or NextSeq. The study sequenced eight donors, all healthy volunteers chosen at random: three men and five women. Study-level results and caveats: Whether the expanded NKG2C-expressing T cell clones were specific for HCMV antigens remained unclear. Those dominant clonotypes were again the most abundant among CD3+CD56-NKG2C+ cells in four donors, at about 25-60.1%. In over five donors, the dominant CD3+CD56+NKG2C+ clonotypes were among the top 10 CD8+ clonotypes and accounted for roughly 1.0-8% of CD8+ T cells.

The CDR3, from cysteine to phenylalanine, totals 15 residues. Only the protein sequence is given. In the germline V gene, CDR1 corresponds to LGHNA and CDR2 to YNFKEQ. HCMV-specific IgG was detected in serum with a commercial ELISA kit to determine HCMV serostatus. Peripheral blood mononuclear cells were isolated from blood by Ficoll density gradient centrifugation. For sequencing, an Illumina HiSeq 2000 was employed. 5'RACE template switching, by which a universal primer site and unique molecular identifiers were added, was used to make TCR beta cDNA libraries. cDNA synthesis was primed from the TCR beta constant segment, followed by two successive PCR amplification steps. In the authors' own workflow: MIGEC handled demultiplexing of the reads and grouping by UMI, while MiTCR was used to assemble and quantify clonotypes. To remove erroneous sequences, TCR cDNA sequences were retained only when supported by two or more reads. The tcR package was used for downstream repertoire analysis, and clonotypes were matched across fractions by CDR3 nucleotide sequence plus V segment. VDJmatch was used to annotate antigen specificity against VDJdb, with one amino acid substitution allowed in CDR3. With the reads reprocessed by TCRdb, a single entry stands for each CDR3 protein sequence and no DNA is reported. The V and J calls and clone size come from TCRdb's table, not from the authors' own analysis. This sample's records show roughly 120,000 distinct CDR3 sequences. The ten largest clones take up about 18% of the sample.

Notes on this clonotype: What antigen it recognizes has not been identified.

The sequenced sample consisted of blood T cells: a sorted CD56 or NKG2C T cell subset, CD4+ or CD8+ T cells, or bulk PBMC T cells (not recorded which). The clonotype was recovered from a woman aged 18-70 years in good health. The chain links TRBV4-2 with TRBJ2-1. The CDR3 protein: CASSQDPGSSNEQFF.